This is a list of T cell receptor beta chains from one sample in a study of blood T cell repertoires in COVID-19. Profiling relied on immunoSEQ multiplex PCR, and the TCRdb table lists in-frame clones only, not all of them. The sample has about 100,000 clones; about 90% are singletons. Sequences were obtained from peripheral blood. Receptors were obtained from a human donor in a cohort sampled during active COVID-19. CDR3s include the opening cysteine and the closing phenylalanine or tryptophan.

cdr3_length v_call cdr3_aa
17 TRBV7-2 CASSLGPVAGTSYEQYF
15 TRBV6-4 CATPRTEPSTDTQYF
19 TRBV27 CASSSTTFSRSVMNTEAFF
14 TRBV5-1 CASSFAQNTGELFF
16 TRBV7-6 CASSLGPVAGTDTQYF
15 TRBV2 CASNPGGINTGELFF
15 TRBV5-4 CASSAPGQGTYEQYF
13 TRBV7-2 CASSFAGGYGYTF
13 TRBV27 CASSLQTGGGYTF
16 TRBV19 CASSIWAGVTSTEAFF
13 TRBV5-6 CASSSTGFYEQYF
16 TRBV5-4 CASSLPGGRDTGELFF
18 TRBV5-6 CASSFTWQGAAGANVLTF
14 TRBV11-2 CASSLTYAGGPQHF
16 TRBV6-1 CASSDRTGGVYYGYTF
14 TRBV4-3 CASSQGTNQETQYF
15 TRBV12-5 CASGSVAGGKDEQFF
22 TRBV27 CASRDSRTSGRTIVGQNNEQFF
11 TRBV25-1 CASSEGQGLLF
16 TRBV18 CASSPYKQAVHQPQHF
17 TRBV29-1 CSVGITSGRRRYNEQFF
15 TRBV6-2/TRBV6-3 CASSRGGGTPYEQYF
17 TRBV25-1 CASSELGTSGRAGTQYF
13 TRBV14 CASSPRLANEQFF